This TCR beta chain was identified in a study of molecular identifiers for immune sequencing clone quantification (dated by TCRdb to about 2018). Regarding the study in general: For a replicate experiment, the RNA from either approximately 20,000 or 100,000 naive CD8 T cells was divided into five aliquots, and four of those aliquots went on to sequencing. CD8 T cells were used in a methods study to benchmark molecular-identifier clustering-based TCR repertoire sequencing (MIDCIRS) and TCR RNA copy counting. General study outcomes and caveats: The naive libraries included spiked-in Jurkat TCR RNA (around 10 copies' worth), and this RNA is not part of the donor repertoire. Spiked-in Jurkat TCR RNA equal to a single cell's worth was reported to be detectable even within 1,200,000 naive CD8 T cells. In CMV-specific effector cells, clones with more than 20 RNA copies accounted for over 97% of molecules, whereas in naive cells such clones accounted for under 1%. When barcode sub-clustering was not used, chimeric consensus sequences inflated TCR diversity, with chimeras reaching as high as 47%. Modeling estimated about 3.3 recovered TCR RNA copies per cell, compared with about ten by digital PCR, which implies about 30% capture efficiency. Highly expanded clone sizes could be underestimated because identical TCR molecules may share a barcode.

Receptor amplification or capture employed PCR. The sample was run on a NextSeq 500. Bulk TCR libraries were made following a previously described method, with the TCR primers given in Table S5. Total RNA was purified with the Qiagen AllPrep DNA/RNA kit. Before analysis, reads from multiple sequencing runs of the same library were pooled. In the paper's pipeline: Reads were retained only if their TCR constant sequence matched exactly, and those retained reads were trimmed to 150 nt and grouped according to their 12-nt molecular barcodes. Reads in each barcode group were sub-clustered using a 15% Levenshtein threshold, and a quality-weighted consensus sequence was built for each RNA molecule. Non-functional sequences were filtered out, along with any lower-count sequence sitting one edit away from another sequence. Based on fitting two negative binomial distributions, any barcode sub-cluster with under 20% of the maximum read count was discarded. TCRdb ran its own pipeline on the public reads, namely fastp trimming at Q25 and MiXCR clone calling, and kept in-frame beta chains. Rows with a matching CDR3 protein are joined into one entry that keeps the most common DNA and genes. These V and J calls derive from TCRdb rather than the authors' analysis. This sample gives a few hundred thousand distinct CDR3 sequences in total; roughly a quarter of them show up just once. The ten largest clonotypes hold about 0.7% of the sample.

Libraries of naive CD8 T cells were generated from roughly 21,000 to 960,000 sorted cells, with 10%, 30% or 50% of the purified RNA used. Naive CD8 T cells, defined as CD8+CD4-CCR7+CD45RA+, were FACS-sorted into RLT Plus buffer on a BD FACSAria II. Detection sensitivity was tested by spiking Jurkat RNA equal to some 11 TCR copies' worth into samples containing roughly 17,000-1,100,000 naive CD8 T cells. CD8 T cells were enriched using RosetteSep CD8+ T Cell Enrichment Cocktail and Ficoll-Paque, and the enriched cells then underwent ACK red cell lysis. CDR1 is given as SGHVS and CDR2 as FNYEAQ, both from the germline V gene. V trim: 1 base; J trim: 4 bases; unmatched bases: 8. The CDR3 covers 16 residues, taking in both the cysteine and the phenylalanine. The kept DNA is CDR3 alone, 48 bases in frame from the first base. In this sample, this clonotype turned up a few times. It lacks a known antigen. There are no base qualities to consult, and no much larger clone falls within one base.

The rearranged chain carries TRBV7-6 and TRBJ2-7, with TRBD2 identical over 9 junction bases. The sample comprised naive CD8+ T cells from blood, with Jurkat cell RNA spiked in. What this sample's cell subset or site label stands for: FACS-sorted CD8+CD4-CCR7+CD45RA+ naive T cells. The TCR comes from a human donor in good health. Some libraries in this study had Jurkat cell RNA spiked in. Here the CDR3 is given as CASSLEVSGSKYEQYF. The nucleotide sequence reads TGTGCCAGCAGCTTAGAGGTTAGCGGGAGTAAGTACGAGCAGTACTTC.